One T cell receptor (beta chain) is described in this entry. This sample also contains other DNA sequences that code for the same CDR3. TCRdb's copy holds only in-frame clones and misses some; the assay was immunoSEQ multiplex PCR. The table includes approximately 100,000 clones, roughly four fifths detected once. Trimming removed 2 bases from V and 6 bases from J, with 8 bases in between. The CDR3 consists of 12 residues. Germline V gene data show CDR1 as MDHEN and CDR2 as SYDVKM. This specimen comes from a study of control samples from healthy donors and cancer patients. Sequencing input: blood. The V gene is TRBV28, the J gene TRBJ2-7; D gene unclear. This sequence originates from a man in his 60s in good health. The CDR3 here is CASSLPGGEQYF. In DNA, the CDR3 is TGTGCCAGCAGTTTACCCGGCGGCGAGCAGTACTTC.